The 7 T cell receptor beta chains reported below all come from one sample, sequenced in a study of blood T cells in healthy people across ages. A second PCR of about 6 to 11 cycles used a sample-barcoded 5' primer and a J-beta primer mix. MiXCR, applied by TCRdb to the 5' RACE reads, yields one record per CDR3 protein. The sample consists of about a million distinct CDR3 sequences, roughly 52% of them appearing once. Sequencing was carried out using blood. Source of these receptors: a man younger than 40 in good health.

In this sample, this clonotype turned up many times. The gene calls are TRBV9 and TRBJ2-5; TRBD2 agrees at 7 bases. CDR3 length equals 14 residues. In germline, CDR1 is SGDLS, CDR2 YYNGEE. Germline trimming cut 0 bases from V and 4 bases from J; bases unmatched to any gene: 3. CDR3 protein: CASSVAGGGETQYF. CDR3 DNA sequence: TGTGCCAGCAGCGTAGCGGGCGGGGGAGAGACCCAGTACTTC.

In this sample, this clonotype turned up a few times. In nucleotides, the CDR3 is TGCGCCAGCAGCCACCAAGGCCAGGGGAGAGACGAGCAGTACTTC. Translating it yields CASSHQGQGRDEQYF. The chain combines TRBV4-3 with TRBJ2-5; tentative D call: TRBD1 (6 bases). The DNA matches TRBJ2-7 better at its end, which makes the J call doubtful. The germline gives CDR1 LGHNA, CDR2 YSLEER. This CDR3 region has 15 residues.

The sample holds many counts of this clonotype. V and J are TRBV20-1 and TRBJ2-1; 12 positions agree with TRBD2. The V segment lost 5 bases and the J segment 4 bases; nucleotides outside the gene matches: 9. Germline V gene lookup returns CDR1 DFQATT and CDR2 SNEGSKA (reference sequence). The CDR3 length is 16 residues. CDR3 sequence (DNA): TGCAGTGCTGCTAGCGGGGGGGCCGCCCGTTACAATGAGCAGTTCTTC. Translation gives CSAASGGAARYNEQFF.

V and J are TRBV7-9 and TRBJ2-2; the match to TRBD1 covers 10 bases. The CDR3 covers 15 residues. Trimming at V came to 5 bases and at J to 6 bases, leaving 6 bases not matched to a gene. CDR1 is SEHNR and CDR2 is FQNEAQ in the germline V gene (reference sequence). This chain's CDR3 is CASSLPGQGPGELFF. CDR3 nucleotides: TGTGCCAGCAGCCTACCGGGACAGGGGCCCGGGGAGCTGTTTTTT.

The CDR3 reads CASSLGQTKANYGYTF. DNA of the CDR3: TGTGCCAGCAGTTTAGGACAGACGAAAGCGAACTATGGCTACACCTTC. This chain connects TRBV12-3 or TRBV12-4 to TRBJ1-2; D possibly corresponds to TRBD1 (5 bases). V gave up 1 base and J gave up 2 bases, with 14 bases separating them. This CDR3 contains 16 residues.

The chain has TRBV2 and TRBJ2-3; 10 nucleotides agree with TRBD2. Germline V lookup: CDR1 SNHLY, CDR2 FYNNEI. After removal of 6 bases from V and 4 bases from J, the junction contained 7 bases not matched to a gene. This CDR3 contains 15 residues. As DNA, the CDR3 is TGTGCCAGCAGCGCCGGGACTAGCGATGCAGATACGCAGTATTTT. Its translation is CASSAGTSDADTQYF.

The chain couples TRBV30 to TRBJ2-5; D is uncertain. The germline V gene has CDR1 GTSNPN and CDR2 SVGIG (reference sequence). The CDR3 is made up of 12 amino acids. Deletions cut 0 bases from V and 4 bases from J, with 6 bases between. DNA of the CDR3: TGTGCCTGGAGTGTACATCGAGAGACCCAGTACTTC. Translated: CAWSVHRETQYF.